What follows describes a single TCR beta chain. This sample is part of a study of T cell responses to AZD1222 COVID-19 vaccine. The repertoire was sequenced with immunoSEQ multiplex PCR; TCRdb's copy has only in-frame clones and lacks some. The repertoire holds over 110,000 clones, roughly 93% seen once, with 9.3% in the top ten. Germline CDR1 and CDR2: SNHLY and FYNNEI. Deletions cut 0 bases from V and 5 bases from J, with 3 bases between. CDR3 length: 12 residues. The sample consisted of peripheral blood, taken 28 days after the second AZD1222 dose. The receptor was isolated from an adult who received the AZD1222 COVID-19 vaccine. This rearrangement joins TRBV2 to TRBJ2-3, with D uncertain. The CDR3 is CASSEAGDTQYF. In DNA form, the CDR3 reads TGTGCCAGCAGTGAAGCCGGAGATACGCAGTATTTT.